Reported below is one TCR beta chain. The antigen is undetermined. Researchers amplified the TCR beta CDR3 regions from RNA transcripts. The HTBI primer set was used in a first-round RT-PCR of the TCR CDR3. TCRdb passed the multiplex PCR reads through MiXCR, listing each CDR3 protein once. The table records 540,000 or so distinct CDR3 sequences, roughly 46% of them present only once. The data originate from a study of T cells in Graves' hyperthyroidism and ophthalmopathy. Study conclusions and caveats: Clonotypes that were expanded in thyroid above 0.001 mostly appeared in blood too.

CDR3 length: 17 residues. Losses at the gene ends were 5 bases for V and 0 bases for J; bases not matched to a gene: 12. Germline V lookup: CDR1 SGHDT, CDR2 YYEEEE. Diagnoses used clinical symptoms, serum thyroxine and TRAb, thyroid ultrasound and orbital computed tomography. Sequenced input: peripheral blood or thyroid tissue (not recorded which). The chain joins TRBV5-6 to TRBJ1-1; TRBD1 matches 8 bases. The sequence derives from an adult woman with Graves' disease, either hyperthyroidism or ophthalmopathy (not recorded which). CDR3 bases: TGTGCCAGCAGTTTCGACAGGGGAGGGGGTTTGAACACTGAAGCTTTCTTT. It translates to CASSFDRGGGLNTEAFF.